The 20 T cell receptor delta chains presented below share a single source sample, sequenced in a study of gamma-delta T cells after stem cell transplantation. TCRdb re-processed the RT-PCR reads using CATT. In the table there are some 1,200 delta-chain clones, over 3% of which are singletons. Material: gamma-delta T cells. The receptors were sampled from a human donor. It is not recorded whose cells these are; they may come from a transplant donor.

For this clone: This is likely an artifact of a read error, given a far larger clone one base away. Within the sample, other DNA sequences also encode this same CDR3. The genes are TRDV2 and TRDJ1; weak D call: TRDD3 (6 bases). The CDR3 runs to 18 residues. V was pared by 3 bases and J by 0 bases, with 22 bases between. Germline CDR1 reads GEAIGNYY; CDR2 reads EKD. In DNA form, the CDR3 reads TGTGCCTGTGACCCGTTACTGGGAGATACGGGGAACACCGATAAACTCATCTTT. Translated, it gives CACDPLLGDTGNTDKLIF.

The table lists this clone with a few counts. This likely reflects a read error, since a far larger clone is one base away. The sample carries other DNA sequences with the same CDR3. The chain couples TRDV2 to TRDJ1, with 8 nucleotides matching TRDD3. CDR3 size: 17 residues. Germline trimming cut 1 base from V and 0 bases from J; bases unmatched to any gene: 9. Germline-derived CDR1 and CDR2 are GEAIGNYY and EKD. CDR3 protein: CACDTLGDTRYTDKLIF. The CDR3 coding sequence is TGTGCCTGTGACACTCTGGGGGACACCCGGTACACCGATAAACTCATCTTT.

There are a few counts of this clone. TCRdb's protein for this DNA is that of a much larger clone and differs from the translation at residue 4, likely a read error; the protein shown is the DNA translation. The gene calls are TRDV2 and TRDJ1; 7 nucleotides align to TRDD3. The CDR3 is 16 residues long. Germline V gene data show CDR1 as GEAIGNYY and CDR2 as EKD. As DNA, the CDR3 is TGTGCCTGTAACACCGTTGGGGGAAATCATAGGGATAAACTCATCTTT. It codes for CACNTVGGNHRDKLIF.

A word on this clone: A single base is all that separates this from a far larger clone, so a read error is likely. J is TRDJ1 and V is TRDV2; TRDD3 matches 8 bases. Germline CDR1 GEAIGNYY, CDR2 EKD. The length of the CDR3 is 15 residues. The trim removed 2 bases at V and 0 bases at J, leaving 4 bases unmatched. This CDR3 reads CACDIVGDYTDKLIF. In DNA form, the CDR3 reads TGTGCCTGTGACATAGTGGGGGATTACACCGATAAACTCATCTTT.

This clone is large. This chain connects TRDV2 to TRDJ1, with 13 bases matching TRDD3. This CDR3 has 19 amino acids. Germline V gene lookup returns CDR1 GEAIGNYY and CDR2 EKD. The ends lost 0 bases at V and 1 base at J; junction bases unmatched: 10. CDR3: CACDTLILGDTAITDKLIF. The CDR3 bases are TGTGCCTGTGACACCCTTATACTGGGGGATACGGCTATCACCGATAAACTCATCTTT.

This clone was recorded many times. One base away lies a much larger clone, so this may be a sequencing read error. V usage is TRDV2 and J usage is TRDJ1; D is uncertain. Per the germline V gene, CDR1 is GEAIGNYY and CDR2 is EKD. V lost 5 bases and J 1 base, leaving 19 bases between the germline ends. The CDR3 spans 16 residues. CDR3 region: CACGSISGRATDKLIF. The DNA of the CDR3 is TGTGCCTGTGGCTCAATCTCTGGACGGGCCACCGATAAACTCATCTTT.

With regard to this clone: This probably arose from a read error, given a far larger clone one base away. Other DNA sequences in this sample translate to the same CDR3. This chain links TRDV2 with TRDJ3; 8 bases are a match to TRDD3. The CDR3 loop spans 19 amino acids. Germline-derived CDR1 and CDR2 are GEAIGNYY and EKD. CDR3: CACDTVWGSLSWDTRQMFF. The CDR3, as DNA: TGTGCCTGCGACACCGTCTGGGGGAGTCTTTCCTGGGACACCCGACAGATGTTTTTC.

This clone is categorized as medium-sized (0.01 to 0.1%). It is likely a read error: a sequence one base away is far more abundant. CDR3 protein: CACGLLGDTQEERYTDKLIF. Here the CDR3 DNA reads TGTGCCTGTGGCCTACTGGGGGATACGCAGGAGGAAAGGTACACCGATAAACTCATCTTT. The chain couples TRDV2 to TRDJ1, with 13 bases lining up with TRDD3. V was clipped by 5 bases and J by 0 bases; unmatched bases: 17. CDR1 is GEAIGNYY and CDR2 is EKD in the germline V gene. The CDR3 consists of 20 residues.

This clone came up a few times. TCRdb's protein for this DNA is that of a much larger clone and differs from the translation at residue 15, likely a read error; the protein shown is the DNA translation. The chain uses TRDV2 and TRDJ1; TRDD3 is a possible D gene (6 bases). Germline assignment: CDR1 GEAIGNYY and CDR2 EKD. The CDR3 extends over 17 amino acids. The DNA for the CDR3 is TGTGCCTGTGACCTCGTGGGGGCTTCGGCAATCACCGATAAAATCATCTTT. The encoded protein is CACDLVGASAITDKIIF.

This clone showed up just a few times. This DNA's translation and the protein TCRdb lists, from a much larger clone, do not match at residue 6, likely due to a read error; the protein shown is translated from the DNA. The chain recombines TRDV2 with TRDJ1, with 7 bases matching TRDD3. Trimming removed 1 base from V and 0 bases from J; junction bases left unmatched: 19. The CDR3 has 20 amino acids. Germline V lookup: CDR1 GEAIGNYY, CDR2 EKD. CDR3 amino acids: CACDTVHLHGGGVYTDKLIF. The CDR3 DNA reads as TGTGCCTGTGACACAGTCCACCTCCATGGGGGAGGGGTATACACCGATAAACTCATCTTT.

Concerning this clone itself: Since a far larger clone is one base different, this is likely a read error. This specimen includes other DNA sequences encoding the same CDR3. The chain combines TRDV2 with TRDJ1; D remains ambiguous. The CDR3 loop spans 21 amino acids. The V gene lost 3 bases and the J gene lost 0 bases, with 31 bases spanning the gap. The V gene's germline CDR1 is GEAIGNYY and CDR2 EKD. The CDR3 protein is CACDPIPVPRTGRTYTDKLIF. The DNA for the CDR3 is TGTGCCTGTGACCCCATTCCCGTCCCCAGGACGGGCCGTACGTACACCGATAAACTCATCTTT.

This clone is labeled as medium-sized (0.01 to 0.1%). This chain uses TRDV1 with TRDJ1; 7 bases are shared with TRDD2. The CDR3 spans 20 residues. Germline V gene data show CDR1 as TSWWSYY and CDR2 as QGS. V lost 3 bases to trimming and J lost 5 bases; unmatched junction nucleotides: 24. The CDR3 DNA reads as TGTGCTCTTGGGGACTGTCCCAAGGCCTTCCTGGTTTACTCGTCAGATAAACTCATCTTT. The encoded protein is CALGDCPKAFLVYSSDKLIF.

Only a few counts were recorded for this clone. The mismatch at residue 4 between this DNA's translation and the TCRdb protein of a much larger clone likely reflects a read error; the protein shown is translated from the DNA. J is TRDJ1 and V is TRDV2, with 12 nucleotides matching TRDD3. The CDR3 runs 21 residues. Germline CDR1 is GEAIGNYY and CDR2 is EKD. In DNA form, the CDR3 reads TGTGCCTGTTACACCGTTGGGGGAGGCTGGGGGATACGGTCGGAGAACGATAAACTCATCTTT. It yields the protein CACYTVGGGWGIRSENDKLIF.

Note on this clone: A single base is all that separates this from a far larger clone, so a read error is likely. The chain uses TRDV2 and TRDJ1, with D uncertain. The V and J ends lost 0 bases and 5 bases respectively, with 12 bases between them. The CDR3 runs 14 residues. CDR1 and CDR2 from the germline V gene are GEAIGNYY and EKD. The CDR3 region has the DNA TGTGCCTGTGACACCGTCGGTGAAGGGGATAAACTCATCTTT. This codes for CACDTVGEGDKLIF.

Of note for this clone: The TCRdb protein, from a much larger clone, departs from this DNA's translation at residue 12, likely by read error; the protein shown derives from the DNA. The chain links TRDV2 to TRDJ1; D gene ambiguous. The germline V gene has CDR1 GEAIGNYY and CDR2 EKD. The CDR3 extends over 14 amino acids. CDR3 DNA sequence: TGTGCCTGTGACACCGTGACGTACACCGATAAACACATCTTT. This encodes CACDTVTYTDKHIF.

Regarding this clone: With only one base between it and a far larger clone, this is likely a read error. V usage is TRDV2 and J usage is TRDJ1; 8 nucleotides agree with TRDD3. The CDR3 contains 14 residues. Germline V gives CDR1 GEAIGNYY, CDR2 EKD. The V and J ends lost 0 bases and 4 bases, in that order; junction bases with no gene match: 3. CDR3 in DNA: TGTGCCTGTGACACCGCGGGATACGGCGATAAACTCATCTTT. Its protein product is CACDTAGYGDKLIF.

This clone has only a few counts. TCRdb's protein for this DNA is that of a much larger clone and differs from the translation at residue 11, likely a read error; the protein shown is the DNA translation. This chain links TRDV2 with TRDJ1; 10 bases align to TRDD3. The CDR3 spans 17 residues. The junction had 9 bases not matched to a gene; V was cut back by 3 bases and J by 0 bases. The germline CDR1 and CDR2 sequences are GEAIGNYY and EKD. CDR3 bases: TGTGCCTGTGACGGGGTACTGGGGGATCCGGACACCGATAAACTCATCTTT. Residues: CACDGVLGDPDTDKLIF.

On this clone itself: A far larger clone is one nucleotide away, so this likely arose from a read error. The V and J genes are TRDV2 and TRDJ1; 13 bases map to TRDD3. Germline CDR1 reads GEAIGNYY; CDR2 reads EKD. This CDR3 is 18 amino acids long. CDR3 protein: CACDPLLGDTGNTDKPIF. The CDR3 DNA is TGTGCCTGTGACCCGTTACTGGGGGATACGGGGAACACCGATAAACCCATCTTT.

There are a few counts of this clone. This likely came from a read error, as a far larger clone is one base away. Other DNA sequences of this sample code for an identical CDR3. The V gene is TRDV2, the J gene TRDJ1; D perhaps matches TRDD3 (6 bases). Germline V gives CDR1 GEAIGNYY, CDR2 EKD. This CDR3 spans 15 amino acids. The V gene lost 0 bases and the J gene lost 0 bases, with 10 bases spanning the gap. CDR3: CACDTVGGYTDKLIF. The CDR3 coding sequence is TGTGCCTGTGACACCGTGGGGGGGTACACCGATAAACTCATCTTT.

This clone was picked up a small number of times. A far bigger clonotype differs at one base, so this is likely a read error. The J gene is TRDJ1, the V gene TRDV2; TRDD3 matches 12 bases. CDR3 length equals 14 residues. V shed 3 bases, J shed 7 bases, and the junction held 5 bases outside the gene matches. Germline CDR1 and CDR2: GEAIGNYY and EKD. The CDR3 loop reads CACDALGDTFKLIF. CDR3 in DNA: TGTGCCTGTGACGCTCTGGGGGATACGTTTAAACTCATCTTT.